At least ten counts were recorded for the clone carrying this TCR beta chain. The sample has other DNA sequences that encode this CDR3 too. The sample belongs to a study of metastatic and nonmetastatic thyroid tumors. TCRdb re-called the PCR reads with MiXCR. The profile covers approximately 90,000 clones, with more than 9.5% appearing a single time and about 10% taken by the ten largest. The CDR3 totals 15 residues. The ends lost 4 bases at V and 5 bases at J; junction bases unmatched: 4. The germline gives CDR1 SGHRS, CDR2 YFSETQ. Every patient was untreated before thyroid surgery. Specimen: blood. This sequence originates from a female donor with papillary thyroid cancer or a benign thyroid nodule (not recorded which). Some clones in this sample may be carry-over from other donors' samples. The chain joins TRBV5-1 to TRBJ2-2, with 11 bases aligning to TRBD1. The CDR3 DNA follows: TGCGCCAGCAGCGGACAGGGGGCGCCGACCGGGGAGCTGTTTTTT. This codes for CASSGQGAPTGELFF.